These 32 T cell receptor beta chains share one sample of origin, sequenced in a study of T cell clones after liver transplantation. The protocol was immunoSEQ multiplex PCR, while the TCRdb copy is restricted to in-frame clones and leaves out a portion. The table lists roughly 55,000 clones, roughly 74% of them singletons. The specimen comprised CD4+ T cells from blood, sampled around 4.5 years after liver transplant. These TCRs come from a human patient who received a liver transplant. The graft donor may account for some of the T cells.

This clone occurred a few times. This rearrangement joins TRBV25-1 to TRBJ1-3, with TRBD1 identical over 8 bases. After removal of 5 bases from V and 3 bases from J, the junction contained 3 bases not matched to a gene. This CDR3 is 14 amino acids long. Germline V gene lookup returns CDR1 MGHDK and CDR2 SYGVNS. DNA for the CDR3: TGTGCCAGCAGTCATGACAGGGGTGGAAACACCATATATTTT. Its translation is CASSHDRGGNTIYF.

V usage is TRBV10-3 and J usage is TRBJ2-2, with D possibly matching TRBD2 (7 bases). Germline CDR1 is ENHRY and CDR2 is SYGVKD. The CDR3 loop spans 16 amino acids. Trimming pared 3 bases from V and 4 bases from J, leaving 15 bases between. The CDR3 here is CAISDSGGRGTGELFF. CDR3 bases: TGTGCCATCAGTGACTCGGGGGGCCGGGGCACCGGGGAGCTGTTTTTT.

This clone appeared once. The J gene is TRBJ1-1, the V gene TRBV28; 8 nucleotides match TRBD1. This CDR3 has 12 amino acids. V shed 10 bases, J shed 7 bases, and the junction held 8 bases outside the gene matches. The germline CDR1 and CDR2 sequences are MDHEN and SYDVKM. The CDR3 sequence is CATYPGGGEAFF. In DNA, the CDR3 is TGTGCCACTTACCCAGGGGGCGGTGAAGCTTTCTTT.

The V call is TRBV2, the J call TRBJ2-7, with 7 bases lining up with TRBD1. The germline V gene has CDR1 SNHLY and CDR2 FYNNEI. The V segment lost 8 bases and the J segment 2 bases; nucleotides outside the gene matches: 9. The CDR3 has 14 residues. CDR3 region: CASGETGTTYEQYF. Here the CDR3 DNA reads TGTGCCAGCGGGGAGACAGGGACAACCTACGAGCAGTACTTC.

V gene TRBV27 combines with J gene TRBJ1-1; 7 positions match TRBD1. V dropped 2 bases and J dropped 3; count of bases not matched to a gene: 3. CDR3 length: 14 amino acids. Germline V gives CDR1 MNHEY, CDR2 SMNVEV (reference sequence). The CDR3 spells CASSLRDSHTEAFF. The CDR3 DNA reads TGTGCCAGCAGTTTACGGGACAGCCACACTGAAGCTTTCTTT.

The CDR3 bases are TGTGCCAGCAGGGAGGGAGAGCGGGCTTTCTTT. The encoded protein is CASREGERAFF. The rearrangement uses TRBV7-9 and TRBJ1-1; D not certain. Germline CDR1 and CDR2: SEHNR and FQNEAQ (reference sequence). Deletions cut 6 bases from V and 11 bases from J, with 13 bases between. CDR3 size: 11 residues.

V and J are TRBV6-1 and TRBJ2-7, with D unclear. V was cut by 6 bases and J by 2 bases, with 17 bases left in between. Per the germline V gene, CDR1 is MNHNS and CDR2 is SASEGT. This CDR3 is built from 15 residues. The CDR3 region is CASSPEGGGAYEQYF. DNA of the CDR3: TGTGCCAGCAGCCCCGAAGGTGGTGGGGCCTACGAGCAGTACTTC.

The chain joins TRBV21-1 to TRBJ1-4; TRBD1 is the table's D call and was not checked against the DNA. TRBV21-1 constitutes a pseudogene. The CDR3 runs to 14 residues. CDR3 sequence (DNA): TGTGCCAGCAGCAAAGGAGAACAGAATGAAAAACTGTTTTTT. It is translated as CASSKGEQNEKLFF.

This clone has just one count. The V call is TRBV5-8, the J call TRBJ1-2; TRBD1 matches 7 bases. After removal of 4 bases from V and 5 bases from J, the junction contained 5 bases not matched to a gene. The CDR3 has 13 residues. The germline gives CDR1 SGHTS, CDR2 YDEGEE. CDR3 nucleotide sequence: TGTGCCAGCAGCCGAGGGACAGCTTATGGCTACACCTTC. Protein sequence: CASSRGTAYGYTF.

The chain uses TRBV4-1 and TRBJ1-4; no reliable D call. The CDR3 covers 13 residues. Trimming stripped 4 bases from V and 8 bases from J, with 11 bases between. The germline CDR1 and CDR2 sequences are MGHRA and YSYEKL. CDR3 DNA sequence: TGCGCCAGCAGCCCCGGTCCGAACGAAAAACTGTTTTTT. Its translation: CASSPGPNEKLFF.

This chain links TRBV7-9 with TRBJ2-5; TRBD1 agrees at 7 bases. The germline gives CDR1 SEHNR, CDR2 FQNEAQ (reference sequence). CDR3 size: 15 residues. Trimming cost V 1 base and J 2 bases; bases outside gene matches: 4. Written as DNA, the CDR3 is TGTGCCAGCAGCTTAGATTTGGGACAGCAAGAGACCCAGTACTTC. Translating it yields CASSLDLGQQETQYF.

In its sample, this clone was seen a few times. The chain links TRBV19 to TRBJ1-2; D possibly corresponds to TRBD1 (6 bases). Germline V CDR1 and CDR2: LNHDA, SQIVND (reference sequence). This CDR3 has 13 amino acids. V was pared by 10 bases and J by 8 bases, with 20 bases between. CDR3 nucleotide sequence: TGTGCCACCCGGGGGGGGCAGGGCAGCGGCTACACCTTC. This codes for CATRGGQGSGYTF.

This rearrangement joins TRBV5-1 to TRBJ1-1; D uncertain. Trimming stripped 2 bases from V and 4 bases from J, with 12 bases between. CDR1 and CDR2 (germline): SGHRS, YFSETQ. The CDR3 sequence is 14 residues long. CDR3 bases: TGCGCCAGCAGCTTAACTTCTGGAAGCACTGAAGCTTTCTTT. Translated, it gives CASSLTSGSTEAFF.

This rearrangement joins TRBV6-5 to TRBJ2-2; 7 bases agree with TRBD1. CDR3 length: 13 residues. J lost 6 bases, V lost 6 bases, and 4 bases had no gene match. Germline CDR1 reads MNHEY; CDR2 reads SVGAGI. The CDR3 DNA reads TGTGCCAGCAGGGATACAGGGGCCGGGGAGCTGTTTTTT. Amino acids: CASRDTGAGELFF.

This clone has only one observation. The chain employs TRBV19 and TRBJ1-5; D not resolved. In germline, CDR1 is LNHDA, CDR2 SQIVND (reference sequence). Trimming shortened V by 6 bases and J by 9 bases, and 9 bases separated the two germline ends. The length of the CDR3 is 11 residues. For the CDR3, the DNA is TGTGCCAGTAGCCGTTGGGGGCCCCAGCATTTT. Translating it yields CASSRWGPQHF.

The V call is TRBV7-9, the J call TRBJ1-1; perhaps TRBD1 as D (5 bases). The V gene's germline CDR1 is SEHNR and CDR2 FQNEAQ (reference sequence). V dropped 5 bases and J dropped 4 bases, with 17 bases sitting between them. The CDR3 is made up of 15 amino acids. For the CDR3, the DNA is TGTGCCAGCAGCCTTTTTACAGGTTCGGGCACTGAAGCTTTCTTT. As protein: CASSLFTGSGTEAFF.

This chain connects TRBV27 to TRBJ2-3; the D gene is possibly TRBD2 (7 bases). The CDR3 has 16 residues. V shed 1 base and J shed 2 bases, with 13 bases lying between them. Germline CDR1 reads MNHEY; CDR2 reads SMNVEV (reference sequence). CDR3 in DNA: TGTGCCAGCAGTTTATTGAAGGGGGGGCCCACAGATACGCAGTATTTT. Its translation: CASSLLKGGPTDTQYF.

The DNA of the CDR3 is TGCGCCAGCAGCTCGGGACAGTTGGAAACCGGGGAGCTGTTTTTT. As protein: CASSSGQLETGELFF. The chain joins TRBV5-1 to TRBJ2-2; 7 bases line up with TRBD1. The junction had 7 bases not matched to a gene; V was cut back by 3 bases and J by 5 bases. Per the germline V gene, CDR1 is SGHRS and CDR2 is YFSETQ. The CDR3 is made up of 15 amino acids. Looking up the rest from reference TRBV5-1 and TRBJ2-2 gives the full variable domain: KAGVTQTPRYLIKTRGQQVTLSCSPISGHRSVSWYQQTPGQGLQFLFEYFSETQRNKGNFPGRFSGRQFSNSRSEMNVSTLELGDSALYLCASSSGQLETGELFFGEGSRLTVL.

The chain links TRBV6-5 to TRBJ2-5; possibly TRBD1 for D (6 bases). The V gene lost 8 bases and the J gene lost 5 bases, with 9 bases spanning the gap. There are 11 residues in the CDR3. The V gene's germline CDR1 is MNHEY and CDR2 SVGAGI. The CDR3 region is CASQRGETQYF. CDR3 bases: TGTGCCAGCCAAAGGGGGGAGACCCAGTACTTC.

This clone was observed a single time. V and J are TRBV6-6 and TRBJ1-2; D uncertain. From germline, CDR1 is MNHNY and CDR2 SVGAGI (reference sequence). Trimming cost V 3 bases and J 2 bases, with 13 bases left between them. The CDR3 spans 15 residues. The CDR3 sequence: CASSYSPSLNYGYTF. The CDR3 nucleotides read TGTGCCAGCAGTTATAGTCCTTCTCTCAACTATGGCTACACCTTC.

The chain is built from TRBV6-1 and TRBJ1-3, with D possibly matching TRBD1 (5 bases). The CDR3 runs to 15 residues. Trimming cost V 4 bases and J 7 bases, with 17 bases left between them. Germline CDR1 and CDR2: MNHNS and SASEGT. CDR3 protein: CASSGGEILGNTIYF. CDR3 in DNA: TGTGCCAGCAGTGGGGGGGAAATTCTGGGGAACACCATATATTTT.

By share, this clone ranks as medium-sized. V usage is TRBV7-8 and J usage is TRBJ1-4; no reliable D call. The germline CDR1 and CDR2 sequences are SGHVS and FQNEAQ. CDR3 length equals 13 residues. Trimming stripped 1 base from V and 8 bases from J, with 8 bases between. Here the CDR3 reads CASSLEYREKLFF. DNA of the CDR3: TGTGCCAGCAGCTTAGAGTATCGGGAAAAACTGTTTTTT.

This rearrangement joins TRBV6-4 to TRBJ2-2; 13 bases match TRBD2. Germline trimming cut 10 bases from V and 4 bases from J; bases unmatched to any gene: 6. The CDR3 consists of 15 residues. The V gene's germline CDR1 is MRHNA and CDR2 SNTAGT. The CDR3 DNA follows: TGTGCCACCAGGGGGACTAGCGGGGTCACCGGGGAGCTGTTTTTT. Residues: CATRGTSGVTGELFF.

This chain uses TRBV28 with TRBJ2-3; the match to TRBD1 covers 7 bases. V trimming: 5 bases; J trimming: 11 bases; junction bases outside the gene matches: 16. This CDR3 has 15 residues. Germline V lookup: CDR1 MDHEN, CDR2 SYDVKM. As DNA, the CDR3 is TGTGCCAGCAGTCTAAGACAGGGAAGCACCTTGAAGCAGTATTTT. Translation gives CASSLRQGSTLKQYF.

The chain joins TRBV4-1 to TRBJ2-3; 8 nucleotides line up with TRBD1. Looked up from germline, CDR1 is MGHRA and CDR2 is YSYEKL. The CDR3 contains 15 residues. V gave up 1 base and J gave up 6 bases; unmatched junction bases: 6. CDR3 in amino acids: CASSQGRGRFDTQYF. The DNA of the CDR3 is TGCGCCAGCAGCCAAGGCAGGGGGCGCTTCGATACGCAGTATTTT.

By proportion, this clone is medium-sized. The chain joins TRBV7-2 to TRBJ2-6; D gene uncertain. CDR1 SGHTA and CDR2 FQGNSA come from the germline V gene. V was cut by 6 bases and J by 1 base, with 4 bases left in between. The CDR3 spans 13 residues. Here the CDR3 reads CASRTSGANVLTF. The CDR3, as DNA: TGTGCCAGCAGGACTTCTGGGGCCAACGTCCTGACTTTC.

The chain combines TRBV2 with TRBJ2-7; no clear D gene. CDR3 length: 12 amino acids. Germline loops: CDR1 SNHLY, CDR2 FYNNEI. Trimming removed 5 bases from V and 4 bases from J, with 9 bases in between. As DNA, the CDR3 is TGTGCCAGCAGTCTACTATTATACGAGCAGTACTTC. Translated, it gives CASSLLLYEQYF.

This clone was counted only a few times. The chain combines TRBV28 with TRBJ1-1; 7 nucleotides line up with TRBD1. This CDR3 region has 14 residues. Germline-derived CDR1 and CDR2 are MDHEN and SYDVKM. V lost 6 bases to trimming and J lost 3 bases; unmatched junction nucleotides: 7. CDR3 region: CASRTITGDTEAFF. Here the CDR3 DNA reads TGTGCCAGCAGGACCATAACAGGGGACACTGAAGCTTTCTTT. The full variable domain, with the rest looked up from reference TRBV28 and TRBJ1-1, is DVKVTQSSRYLVKRTGEKVFLECVQDMDHENMFWYRQDPGLGLRLIYFSYDVKMKEKGDIPEGYSVSREKKERFSLILESASTNQTSMYLCASRTITGDTEAFFGQGTRLTVV.

This rearrangement joins TRBV19 to TRBJ1-4; 8 bases map to TRBD1. V lost 11 bases to trimming and J lost 2 bases; unmatched junction nucleotides: 1. This CDR3 comprises 12 residues. The germline V gene encodes CDR1 LNHDA and CDR2 SQIVND (reference sequence). The CDR3 coding sequence is TGTGCCTCAGGGGGCACTAATGAAAAACTGTTTTTT. Amino acid sequence: CASGGTNEKLFF.

The V call is TRBV2, the J call TRBJ2-3; 11 nucleotides match TRBD2. The germline V gene encodes CDR1 SNHLY and CDR2 FYNNEI. Trimming at V came to 5 bases and at J to 1 base, leaving 2 bases not matched to a gene. This CDR3 is 15 amino acids long. This chain's CDR3 is CASSRSGGGTDTQYF. As DNA, the CDR3 is TGTGCCAGCAGTCGTAGCGGGGGGGGCACAGATACGCAGTATTTT.

The gene calls are TRBV4-2 and TRBJ2-5; TRBD2 agrees at 9 bases. With 4 bases clipped from V and 10 bases from J, the junction kept 22 bases outside the gene matches. There are 18 residues in the CDR3. Germline CDR1 and CDR2: LGHNA and YNFKEQ. This chain's CDR3 is CASSRTLGLAGPLEVQYF. Here the CDR3 DNA reads TGTGCCAGCAGCCGGACCTTGGGCCTAGCGGGGCCCTTGGAGGTCCAGTACTTC.

The chain employs TRBV5-5 and TRBJ1-1, with TRBD1 matching over 10 bases. The CDR3 sequence is 15 residues long. Unmatched junction bases numbered 10, after V lost 3 bases and J lost 8 bases. CDR1 is SGHKS and CDR2 is YYEKEE in the germline V gene (reference sequence). The CDR3 region has the DNA TGTGCCAGCAGCTCGACACGACAGGGGGCAGCCGAAGCTTTCTTT. Its translation is CASSSTRQGAAEAFF.